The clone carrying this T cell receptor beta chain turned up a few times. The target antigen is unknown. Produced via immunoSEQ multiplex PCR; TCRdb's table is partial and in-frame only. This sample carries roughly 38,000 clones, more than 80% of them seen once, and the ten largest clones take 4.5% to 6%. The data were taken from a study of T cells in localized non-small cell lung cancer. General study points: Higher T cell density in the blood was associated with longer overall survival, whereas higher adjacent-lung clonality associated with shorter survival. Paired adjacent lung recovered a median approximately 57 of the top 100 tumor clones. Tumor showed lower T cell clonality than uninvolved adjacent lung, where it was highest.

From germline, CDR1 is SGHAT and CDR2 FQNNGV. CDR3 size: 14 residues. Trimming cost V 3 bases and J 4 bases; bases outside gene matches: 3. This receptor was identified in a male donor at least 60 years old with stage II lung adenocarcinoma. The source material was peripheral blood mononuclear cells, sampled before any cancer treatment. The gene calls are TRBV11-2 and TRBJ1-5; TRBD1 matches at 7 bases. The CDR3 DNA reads TGTGCCAGCAGCTTGGGGACAGTAAATCAGCCCCAGCATTTT. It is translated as CASSLGTVNQPQHF.